This entry concerns a single TCR beta chain. Per germline, CDR1 SGHNT and CDR2 YYREEE (reference sequence). The CDR3 has 15 residues. Trimming pared 4 bases from V and 6 bases from J, leaving 20 bases between. The record originates from a study of blood T cell repertoires in COVID-19. At the level of the study: Acute-phase and convalescent COVID-19 samples originated in the United States, Italy and Spain. PBMCs, B-cell-depleted T cells, or T cells were the source of the cDNA or gDNA that made up the material.

In the authors' methods: Amplified reference gene primers provided the basis for estimating nucleated cell counts. Profiling relied on immunoSEQ multiplex PCR, and the TCRdb table lists in-frame clones only, not all of them. V, J and clone size are taken as reported in that table, and D and trimming were inferred from the DNA itself. The sample has fewer than 200,000 clones; just under 90% are singletons. Sequencing was carried out using peripheral blood. This clonotype was sampled from a woman in her 70s with COVID-19, enrolled during active disease. The chain employs TRBV5-4 and TRBJ2-7; D ambiguous. CDR3 amino acids: CASSPPQTMPGEQYF. In DNA, the CDR3 is TGTGCCAGCAGCCCGCCCCAGACGATGCCGGGCGAGCAGTACTTC. The complete variable domain, with remaining parts taken from reference TRBV5-4 and TRBJ2-7, reads ETGVTQSPTHLIKTRGQQVTLRCSSQSGHNTVSWYQQALGQGPQFIFQYYREEENGRGNFPPRFSGLQFPNYSSELNVNALELDDSALYLCASSPPQTMPGEQYFGPGTRLTVT.